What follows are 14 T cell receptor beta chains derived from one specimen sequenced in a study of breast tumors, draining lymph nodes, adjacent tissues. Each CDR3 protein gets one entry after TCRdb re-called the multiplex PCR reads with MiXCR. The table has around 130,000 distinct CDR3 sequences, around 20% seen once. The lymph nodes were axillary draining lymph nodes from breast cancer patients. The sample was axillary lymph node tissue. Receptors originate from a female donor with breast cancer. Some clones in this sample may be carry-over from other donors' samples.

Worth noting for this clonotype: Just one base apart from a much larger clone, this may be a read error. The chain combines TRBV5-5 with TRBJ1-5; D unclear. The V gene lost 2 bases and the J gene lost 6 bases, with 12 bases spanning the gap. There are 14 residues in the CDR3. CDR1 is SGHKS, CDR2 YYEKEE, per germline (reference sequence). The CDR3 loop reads CASSFGQMGQPQHF. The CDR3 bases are TGTGCCAGCAGCTTCGGCCAAATGGGTCAGCCCCAGCATTTT.

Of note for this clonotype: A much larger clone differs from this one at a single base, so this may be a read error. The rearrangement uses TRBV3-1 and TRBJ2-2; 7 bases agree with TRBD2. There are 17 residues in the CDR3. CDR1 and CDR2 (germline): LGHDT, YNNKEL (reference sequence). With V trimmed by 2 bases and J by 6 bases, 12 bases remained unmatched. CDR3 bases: TGTGCCAGCAGCCAAAGGGCCGGACTAGGTTACGCCGGGGAGCTGTTTTTT. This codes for CASSQRAGLGYAGELFF.

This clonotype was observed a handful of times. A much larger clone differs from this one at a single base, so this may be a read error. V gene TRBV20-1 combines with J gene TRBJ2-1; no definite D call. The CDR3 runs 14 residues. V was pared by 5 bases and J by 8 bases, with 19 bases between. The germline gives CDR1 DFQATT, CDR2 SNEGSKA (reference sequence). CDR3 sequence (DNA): TGCAGTGCTCTACGCAGGTGCCTAGGAGATGAGCAGTTCTTC. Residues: CSALRRCLGDEQFF.

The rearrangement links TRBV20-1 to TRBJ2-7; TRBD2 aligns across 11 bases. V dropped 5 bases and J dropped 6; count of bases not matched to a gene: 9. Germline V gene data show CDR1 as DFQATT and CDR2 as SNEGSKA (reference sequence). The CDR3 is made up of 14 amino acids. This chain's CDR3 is CSAEEGTSGCEQYF. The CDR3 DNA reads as TGCAGTGCTGAAGAGGGGACTAGCGGTTGCGAGCAGTACTTC.

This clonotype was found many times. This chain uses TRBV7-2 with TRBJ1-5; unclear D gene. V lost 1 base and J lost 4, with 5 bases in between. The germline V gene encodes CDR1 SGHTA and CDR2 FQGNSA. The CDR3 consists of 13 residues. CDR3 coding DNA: TGTGCCAGCAGCTTAGGCAGGAATCAGCCCCAGCATTTT. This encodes CASSLGRNQPQHF.

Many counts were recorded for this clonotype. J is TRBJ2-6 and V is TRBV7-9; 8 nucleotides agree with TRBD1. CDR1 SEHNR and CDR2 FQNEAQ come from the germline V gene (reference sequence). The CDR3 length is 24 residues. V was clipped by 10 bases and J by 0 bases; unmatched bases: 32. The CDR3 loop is CATELGPKKRNKDREYSGANVLTF. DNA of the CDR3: TGTGCCACCGAGCTGGGCCCGAAAAAACGGAACAAGGACAGGGAATACTCTGGGGCCAACGTCCTGACTTTC.

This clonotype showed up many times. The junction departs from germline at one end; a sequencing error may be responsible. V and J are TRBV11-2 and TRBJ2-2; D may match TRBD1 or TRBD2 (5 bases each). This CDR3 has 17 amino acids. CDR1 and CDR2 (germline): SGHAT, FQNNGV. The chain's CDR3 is CASSFLQGAPLTRELFF. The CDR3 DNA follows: TGTGCCAGCAGCTTTCTTCAGGGAGCCCCCCTCACCCGGGAGCTGTTTTTT.

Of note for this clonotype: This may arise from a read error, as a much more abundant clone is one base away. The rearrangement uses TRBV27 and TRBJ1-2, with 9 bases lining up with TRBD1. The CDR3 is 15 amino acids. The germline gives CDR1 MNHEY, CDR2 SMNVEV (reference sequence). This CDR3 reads CARSLSGTGPYGYTF. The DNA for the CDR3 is TGTGCCCGCAGTTTGTCCGGGACAGGGCCCTATGGCTACACCTTC.

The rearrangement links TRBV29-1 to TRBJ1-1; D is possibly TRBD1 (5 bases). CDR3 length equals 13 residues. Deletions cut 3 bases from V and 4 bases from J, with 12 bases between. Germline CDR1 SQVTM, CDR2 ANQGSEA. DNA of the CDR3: TGCAGCGTTGACTCCCGGGGCGGCACTGAAGCTTTCTTT. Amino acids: CSVDSRGGTEAFF.

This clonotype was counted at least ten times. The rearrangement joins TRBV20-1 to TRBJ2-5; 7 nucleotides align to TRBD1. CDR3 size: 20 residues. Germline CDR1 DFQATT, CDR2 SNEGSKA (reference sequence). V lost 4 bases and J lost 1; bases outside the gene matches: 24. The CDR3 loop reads CSATTRGKALKRTIQETQYF. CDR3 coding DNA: TGCAGTGCTACCACCAGGGGGAAGGCCCTGAAAAGGACAATCCAAGAGACCCAGTACTTC.

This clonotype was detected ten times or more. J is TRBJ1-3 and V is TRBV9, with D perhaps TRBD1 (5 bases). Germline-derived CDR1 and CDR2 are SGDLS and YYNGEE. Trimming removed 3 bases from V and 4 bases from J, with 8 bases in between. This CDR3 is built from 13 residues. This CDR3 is CASSGGSGNTIYF. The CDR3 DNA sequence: TGTGCCAGCAGCGGGGGGTCCGGAAACACCATATATTTT.

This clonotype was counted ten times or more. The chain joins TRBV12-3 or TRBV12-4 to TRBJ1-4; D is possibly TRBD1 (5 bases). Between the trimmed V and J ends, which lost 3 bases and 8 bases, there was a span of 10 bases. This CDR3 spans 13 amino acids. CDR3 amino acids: CASSFRDWEKLFF. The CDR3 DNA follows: TGTGCCAGCAGTTTCAGGGATTGGGAAAAACTGTTTTTT.

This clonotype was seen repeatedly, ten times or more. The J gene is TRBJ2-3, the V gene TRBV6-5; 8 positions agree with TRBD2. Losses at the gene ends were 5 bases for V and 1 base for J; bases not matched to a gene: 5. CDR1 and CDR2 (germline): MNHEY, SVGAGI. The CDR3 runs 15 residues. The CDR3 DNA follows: TGTGCCAGCAGTCCCGGGGGGGAGGGCACAGATACGCAGTATTTT. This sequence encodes CASSPGGEGTDTQYF.

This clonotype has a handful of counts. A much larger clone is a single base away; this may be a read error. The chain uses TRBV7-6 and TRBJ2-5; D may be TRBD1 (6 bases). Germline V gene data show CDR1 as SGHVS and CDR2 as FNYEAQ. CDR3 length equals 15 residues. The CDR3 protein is CANSLGQGIQETQYF. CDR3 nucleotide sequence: TGTGCCAACAGCTTAGGGCAGGGGATCCAAGAGACCCAGTACTTC. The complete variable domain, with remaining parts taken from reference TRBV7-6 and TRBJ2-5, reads GAGVSQSPRYKVTKRGQDVALRCDPISGHVSLYWYRQALGQGPEFLTYFNYEAQQDKSGLPNDRFSAERPEGSISTLTIQRTEQRDSAMYRCANSLGQGIQETQYFGPGTRLLVL.